This TCR beta chain comes out of a study of shared clonotypes between healthy human individuals. The study, taken as a whole, reports: For naive CD4 cells, roughly 5.5% of clonotypes were shared across a few donors. Depth was large, yet rarefaction showed that sorted-subset sequencing was incomplete.

V was clipped by 10 bases and J by 13 bases, with 22 bases between them. CDR1 is SNHLY, CDR2 FYNNEI, per germline. The CDR3 consists of 12 residues. Naive-designated CD8 cells lacked CD45RO, were positively enriched for CCR7, and omitted terminally differentiated effector memory CD45RA+ cells. This clone occurred once. The antigen is unknown. Method: immunoSEQ multiplex PCR; TCRdb's copy keeps in-frame clones and lacks some. Of about 2.1 million clones listed, about 93% are singletons. Sequencing used naive CD8+ T cells from PBMCs. The clonotype originates from a man aged 18-30 years in good health. Some clones in this sample may be carry-over from other donors' samples. This sequence joins TRBV2 and TRBJ1-2; a weak D match, TRBD1 (5 bases). CDR3 protein: CATTLPGTASTF. CDR3 in DNA: TGTGCCACCACTCTACCGGGGACTGCCTCCACCTTC.